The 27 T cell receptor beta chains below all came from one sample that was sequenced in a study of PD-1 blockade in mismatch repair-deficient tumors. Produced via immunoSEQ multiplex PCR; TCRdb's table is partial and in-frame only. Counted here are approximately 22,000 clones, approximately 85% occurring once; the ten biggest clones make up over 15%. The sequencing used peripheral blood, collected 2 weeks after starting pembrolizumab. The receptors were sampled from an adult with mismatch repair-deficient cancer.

Here the CDR3 reads CAWSVRNRRLYGYTF. CDR3 coding DNA: TGTGCCTGGAGTGTCAGGAATCGGCGGTTGTATGGCTACACCTTC. The V and J genes are TRBV30 and TRBJ1-2; D is unresolved. The V end was cut by 0 bases, the J end by 5 bases, with 16 bases between. The length of the CDR3 is 15 residues. CDR1 and CDR2 (germline): GTSNPN, SVGIG (reference sequence). The entire variable domain, with the rest obtained from reference TRBV30 and TRBJ1-2, is as follows: SQTIHQWPATLVQPVGSPLSLECTVEGTSNPNLYWYRQAAGRGLQLLFYSVGIGQISSEVPQNLSASRPQDRQFILSSKKLLLSDSGFYLCAWSVRNRRLYGYTFGSGTRLTVV.

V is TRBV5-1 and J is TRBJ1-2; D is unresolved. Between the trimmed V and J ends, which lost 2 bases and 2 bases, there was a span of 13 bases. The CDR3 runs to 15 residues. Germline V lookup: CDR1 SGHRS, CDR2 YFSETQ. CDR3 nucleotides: TGCGCCAGCAGCTTTAGAAGCGAGGACAACTATGGCTACACCTTC. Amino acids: CASSFRSEDNYGYTF.

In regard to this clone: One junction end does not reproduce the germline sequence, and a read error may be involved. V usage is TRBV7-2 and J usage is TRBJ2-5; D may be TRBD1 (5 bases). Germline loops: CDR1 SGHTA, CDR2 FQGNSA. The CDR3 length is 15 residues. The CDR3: CASSLVPTDQEPQYF. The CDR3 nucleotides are TGTGCCAGCAGCTTAGTGCCGACAGACCAAGAGCCCCAGTACTTC. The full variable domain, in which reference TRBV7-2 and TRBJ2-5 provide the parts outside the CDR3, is GAGVSQSPSNKVTEKGKDVELRCDPISGHTALYWYRQSLGQGLEFLIYFQGNSAPDKSGLPSDRFSAERTGGSVSTLTIQRTQQEDSAVYLCASSLVPTDQEPQYFGPGTRLLVL.

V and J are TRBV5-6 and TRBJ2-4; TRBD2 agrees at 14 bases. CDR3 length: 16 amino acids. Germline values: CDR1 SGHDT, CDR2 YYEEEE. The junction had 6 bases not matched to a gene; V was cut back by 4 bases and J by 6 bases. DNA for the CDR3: TGTGCCAGCAGCGGCCCGGGACTAGCGGGAGTAAACATTCAGTACTTC. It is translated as CASSGPGLAGVNIQYF. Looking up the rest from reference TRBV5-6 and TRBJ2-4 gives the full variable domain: DAGVTQSPTHLIKTRGQQVTLRCSPKSGHDTVSWYQQALGQGPQFIFQYYEEEERQRGNFPDRFSGHQFPNYSSELNVNALLLGDSALYLCASSGPGLAGVNIQYFGAGTRLSVL.

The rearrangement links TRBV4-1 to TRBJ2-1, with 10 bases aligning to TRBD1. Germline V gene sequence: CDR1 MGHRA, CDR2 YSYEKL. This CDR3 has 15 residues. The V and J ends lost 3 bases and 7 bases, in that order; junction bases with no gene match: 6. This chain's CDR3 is CASSHLGQGENEQFF. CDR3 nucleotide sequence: TGCGCCAGCAGCCACCTCGGACAGGGGGAAAATGAGCAGTTCTTC.

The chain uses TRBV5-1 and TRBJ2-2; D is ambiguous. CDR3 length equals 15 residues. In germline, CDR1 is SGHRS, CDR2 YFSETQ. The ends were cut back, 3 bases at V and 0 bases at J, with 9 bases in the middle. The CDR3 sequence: CASSSHGPNTGELFF. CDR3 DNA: TGCGCCAGCAGCTCCCATGGGCCGAACACCGGGGAGCTGTTTTTT.

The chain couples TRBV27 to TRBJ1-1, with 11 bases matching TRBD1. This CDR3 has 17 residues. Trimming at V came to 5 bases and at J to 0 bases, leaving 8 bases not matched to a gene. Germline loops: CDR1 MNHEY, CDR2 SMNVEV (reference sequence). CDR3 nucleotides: TGTGCCAGCAGTGCGACGGGACAGGGGGTTATGAACACTGAAGCTTTCTTT. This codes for CASSATGQGVMNTEAFF.

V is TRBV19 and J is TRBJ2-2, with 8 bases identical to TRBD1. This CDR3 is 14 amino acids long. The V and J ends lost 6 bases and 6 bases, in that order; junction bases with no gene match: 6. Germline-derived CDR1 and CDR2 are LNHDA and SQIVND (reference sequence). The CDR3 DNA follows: TGTGCCAGTAGGATTCAGGGGGCCGCCGGGGAGCTGTTTTTT. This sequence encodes CASRIQGAAGELFF.

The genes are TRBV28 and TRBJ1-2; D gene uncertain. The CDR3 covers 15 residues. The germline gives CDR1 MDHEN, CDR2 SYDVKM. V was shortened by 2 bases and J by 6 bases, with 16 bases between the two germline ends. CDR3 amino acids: CASSLRRLGLNGYTF. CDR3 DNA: TGTGCCAGCAGTTTACGACGCCTAGGGCTTAATGGCTACACCTTC.

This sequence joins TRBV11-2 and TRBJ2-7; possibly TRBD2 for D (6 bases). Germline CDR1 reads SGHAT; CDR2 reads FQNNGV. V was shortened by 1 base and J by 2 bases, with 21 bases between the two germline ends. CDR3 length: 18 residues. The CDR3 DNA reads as TGTGCCAGCAGCTTAGGAGCATCTTACGGGAGTTTAGCCTACGAGCAGTACTTC. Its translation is CASSLGASYGSLAYEQYF.

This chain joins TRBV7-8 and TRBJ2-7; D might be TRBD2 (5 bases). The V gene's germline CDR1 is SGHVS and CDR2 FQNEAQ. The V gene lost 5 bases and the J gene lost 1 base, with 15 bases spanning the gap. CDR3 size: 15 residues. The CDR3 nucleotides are TGTGCCAGCAGCCATCGGGGTTTGGGATCCTACGAGCAGTACTTC. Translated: CASSHRGLGSYEQYF.

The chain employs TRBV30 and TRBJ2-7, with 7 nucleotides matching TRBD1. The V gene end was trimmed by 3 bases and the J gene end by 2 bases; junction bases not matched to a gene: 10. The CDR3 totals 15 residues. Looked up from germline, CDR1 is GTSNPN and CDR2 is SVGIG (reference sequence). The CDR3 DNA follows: TGTGCCTGGAGAGCCCTTGGGCAGGGGGCCTACGAGCAGTACTTC. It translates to CAWRALGQGAYEQYF. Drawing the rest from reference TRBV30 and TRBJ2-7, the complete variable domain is SQTIHQWPATLVQPVGSPLSLECTVEGTSNPNLYWYRQAAGRGLQLLFYSVGIGQISSEVPQNLSASRPQDRQFILSSKKLLLSDSGFYLCAWRALGQGAYEQYFGPGTRLTVT.

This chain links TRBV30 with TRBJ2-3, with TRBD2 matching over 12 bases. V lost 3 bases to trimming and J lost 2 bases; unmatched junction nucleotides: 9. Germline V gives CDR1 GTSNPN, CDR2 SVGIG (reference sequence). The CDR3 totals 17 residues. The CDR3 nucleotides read TGTGCCTGGAGCATCACCCGGACTAGCGGGATCACAGATACGCAGTATTTT. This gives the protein CAWSITRTSGITDTQYF.

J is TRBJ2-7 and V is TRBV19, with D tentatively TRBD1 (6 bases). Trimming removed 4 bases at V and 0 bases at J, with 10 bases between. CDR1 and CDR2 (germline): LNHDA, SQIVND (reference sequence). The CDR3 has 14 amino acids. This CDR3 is CASSRTVSSYEQYF. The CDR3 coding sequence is TGTGCCAGTAGTAGGACAGTGAGCTCCTACGAGCAGTACTTC.

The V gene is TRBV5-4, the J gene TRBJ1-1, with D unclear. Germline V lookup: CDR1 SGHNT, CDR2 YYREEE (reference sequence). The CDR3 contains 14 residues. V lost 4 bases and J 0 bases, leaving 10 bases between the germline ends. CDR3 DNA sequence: TGTGCCAGCAGCCTGCGGACGGTGAACACTGAAGCTTTCTTT. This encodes CASSLRTVNTEAFF.

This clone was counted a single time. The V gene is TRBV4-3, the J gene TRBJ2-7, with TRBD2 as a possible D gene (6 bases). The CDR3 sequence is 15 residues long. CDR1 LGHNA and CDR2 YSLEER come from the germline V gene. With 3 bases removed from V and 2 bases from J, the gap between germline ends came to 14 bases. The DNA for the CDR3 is TGCGCCAGCAGCCAGGGGACTTCCCAAACCTACGAGCAGTACTTC. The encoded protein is CASSQGTSQTYEQYF.

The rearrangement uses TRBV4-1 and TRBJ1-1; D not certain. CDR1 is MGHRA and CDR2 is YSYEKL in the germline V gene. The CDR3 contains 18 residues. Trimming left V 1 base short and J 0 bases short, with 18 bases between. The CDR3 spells CASSQVTLSRVMNTEAFF. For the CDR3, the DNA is TGCGCCAGCAGCCAAGTTACTCTCTCTAGGGTTATGAACACTGAAGCTTTCTTT.

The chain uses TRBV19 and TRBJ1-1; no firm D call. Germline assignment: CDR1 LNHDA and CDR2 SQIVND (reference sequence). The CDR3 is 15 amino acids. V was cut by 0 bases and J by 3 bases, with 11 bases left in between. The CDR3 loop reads CASSIDFSGYTEAFF. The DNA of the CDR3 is TGTGCCAGTAGTATAGATTTTTCGGGGTACACTGAAGCTTTCTTT. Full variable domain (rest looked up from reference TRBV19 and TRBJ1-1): DGGITQSPKYLFRKEGQNVTLSCEQNLNHDAMYWYRQDPGQGLRLIYYSQIVNDFQKGDIAEGYSVSREKKESFPLTVTSAQKNPTAFYLCASSIDFSGYTEAFFGQGTRLTVV.

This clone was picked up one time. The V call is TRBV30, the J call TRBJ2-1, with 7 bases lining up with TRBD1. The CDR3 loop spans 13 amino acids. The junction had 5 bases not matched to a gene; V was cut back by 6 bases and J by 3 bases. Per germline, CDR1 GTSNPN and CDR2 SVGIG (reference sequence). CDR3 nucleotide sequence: TGTGCCTGCGTTGGACAGGTCTACAATGAGCAGTTCTTC. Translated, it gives CACVGQVYNEQFF.

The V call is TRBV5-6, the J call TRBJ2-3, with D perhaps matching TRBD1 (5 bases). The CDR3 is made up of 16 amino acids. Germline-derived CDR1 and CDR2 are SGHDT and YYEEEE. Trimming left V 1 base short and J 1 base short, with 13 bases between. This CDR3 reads CASSLLAEGGTDTQYF. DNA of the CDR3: TGTGCCAGCAGCTTGTTGGCGGAAGGGGGCACAGATACGCAGTATTTT.

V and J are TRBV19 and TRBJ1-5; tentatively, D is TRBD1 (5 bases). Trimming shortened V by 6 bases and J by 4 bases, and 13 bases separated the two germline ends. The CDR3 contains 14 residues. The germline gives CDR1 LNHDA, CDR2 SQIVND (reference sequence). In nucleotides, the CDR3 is TGTGCCAGTAGAATGGGGGACGGAAATCAGCCCCAGCATTTT. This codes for CASRMGDGNQPQHF.

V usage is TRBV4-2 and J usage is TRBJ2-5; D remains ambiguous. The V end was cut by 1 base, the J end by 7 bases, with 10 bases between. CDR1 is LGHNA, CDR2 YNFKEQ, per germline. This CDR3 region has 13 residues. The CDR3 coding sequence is TGTGCCAGCAGCCAAGTAACGGTTGGGACCCAGTACTTC. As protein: CASSQVTVGTQYF.

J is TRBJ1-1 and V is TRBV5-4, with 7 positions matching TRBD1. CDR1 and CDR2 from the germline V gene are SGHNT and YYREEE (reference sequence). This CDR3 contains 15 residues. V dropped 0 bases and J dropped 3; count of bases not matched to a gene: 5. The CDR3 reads CASSLGQGGYTEAFF. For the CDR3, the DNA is TGTGCCAGCAGCTTGGGACAGGGAGGTTACACTGAAGCTTTCTTT.

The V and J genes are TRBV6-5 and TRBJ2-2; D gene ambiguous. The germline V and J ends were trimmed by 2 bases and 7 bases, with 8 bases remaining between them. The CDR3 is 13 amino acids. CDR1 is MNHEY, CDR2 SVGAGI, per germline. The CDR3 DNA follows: TGTGCCAGCAGTTACCAGGATTACGGGGAGCTGTTTTTT. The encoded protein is CASSYQDYGELFF.

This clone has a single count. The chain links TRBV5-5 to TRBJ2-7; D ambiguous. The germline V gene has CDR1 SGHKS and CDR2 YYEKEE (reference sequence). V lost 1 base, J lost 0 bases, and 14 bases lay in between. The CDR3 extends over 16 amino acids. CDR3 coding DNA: TGTGCCAGCAGCTTGTTGCTGAGCACTACCTCCTACGAGCAGTACTTC. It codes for CASSLLLSTTSYEQYF. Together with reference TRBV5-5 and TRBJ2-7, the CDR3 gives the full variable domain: DAGVTQSPTHLIKTRGQQVTLRCSPISGHKSVSWYQQVLGQGPQFIFQYYEKEERGRGNFPDRFSARQFPNYSSELNVNALLLGDSALYLCASSLLLSTTSYEQYFGPGTRLTVT.

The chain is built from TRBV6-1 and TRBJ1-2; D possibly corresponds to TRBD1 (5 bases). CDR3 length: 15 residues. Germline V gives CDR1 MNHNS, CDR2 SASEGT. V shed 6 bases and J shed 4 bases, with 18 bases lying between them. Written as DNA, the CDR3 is TGTGCCAGCAGGAAACCTCTCAGGGCGGGCTATGGCTACACCTTC. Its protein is CASRKPLRAGYGYTF.

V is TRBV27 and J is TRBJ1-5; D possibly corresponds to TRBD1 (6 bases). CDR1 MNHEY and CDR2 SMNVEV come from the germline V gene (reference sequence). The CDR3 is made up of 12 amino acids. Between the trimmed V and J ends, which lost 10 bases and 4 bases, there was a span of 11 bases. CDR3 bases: TGTGCCACCCGGACAGAAAATCAGCCCCAGCATTTT. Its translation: CATRTENQPQHF.